Presented here are 21 T cell receptor beta chains from one specimen sequenced in a study of OX40 agonist ivuxolimab in advanced cancers. Assay used: immunoSEQ multiplex PCR; TCRdb lists only in-frame clones, some missing. This table holds 150,000 to 180,000 clones, 85% to 95% found once. Material: CD4+ or CD8+ T cells sorted from blood, obtained in a trial of the OX40 agonist ivuxolimab. These receptors all come from an adult with an advanced solid tumor such as melanoma, head and neck, liver or kidney cancer.

The chain links TRBV5-1 to TRBJ2-5; 9 positions match TRBD2. The V gene end was trimmed by 0 bases and the J gene end by 1 base; junction bases not matched to a gene: 4. Germline assignment: CDR1 SGHRS and CDR2 YFSETQ. CDR3 size: 16 residues. For the CDR3, the DNA is TGCGCCAGCAGCTTGGGTCCAGCGGGGGGCCAAGAGACCCAGTACTTC. This sequence encodes CASSLGPAGGQETQYF.

The chain couples TRBV4-3 to TRBJ2-2; TRBD2 is a possible D gene (6 bases). This CDR3 has 18 residues. V lost 1 base and J lost 0, with 15 bases in between. CDR1 is LGHNA and CDR2 is YSLEER in the germline V gene. The CDR3 sequence: CASSQGPTGSANTGELFF. CDR3 coding DNA: TGCGCCAGCAGCCAAGGGCCCACCGGGAGTGCGAACACCGGGGAGCTGTTTTTT.

The gene calls are TRBV4-3 and TRBJ2-1; D may be TRBD2 (6 bases). V lost 0 bases, J lost 7 bases, and 19 bases lay in between. This CDR3 spans 17 amino acids. The germline V gene has CDR1 LGHNA and CDR2 YSLEER. As DNA, the CDR3 is TGCGCCAGCAGCCAAGAAGTACGGGAGAGGTATAGTAATGAGCAGTTCTTC. Its protein product is CASSQEVRERYSNEQFF.

The rearrangement links TRBV11-3 to TRBJ2-7, with D unresolved. CDR1 is SGHNT and CDR2 is YENEEA in the germline V gene. With 1 base removed from V and 0 bases from J, the gap between germline ends came to 13 bases. This CDR3 spans 16 amino acids. The chain's CDR3 is CASSLGPLELSYEQYF. The CDR3 DNA reads as TGTGCCAGCAGCTTAGGTCCCCTAGAGCTCTCCTACGAGCAGTACTTC.

The rearrangement links TRBV5-8 to TRBJ1-5, with TRBD1 identical over 12 bases. With V trimmed by 4 bases and J by 1 base, 9 bases remained unmatched. Germline assignment: CDR1 SGHTS and CDR2 YDEGEE. The CDR3 sequence is 18 residues long. CDR3 region: CASSARDRGRKSNQPQHF. The CDR3 nucleotides are TGTGCCAGCAGCGCACGGGACAGGGGGCGCAAGAGCAATCAGCCCCAGCATTTT.

The rearrangement uses TRBV25-1 and TRBJ2-7; 8 bases match TRBD2. The CDR3 length is 16 residues. V lost 5 bases, J lost 0 bases, and 9 bases stayed unmatched. Germline lookup yields CDR1 MGHDK and CDR2 SYGVNS. Here the CDR3 reads CASSPREGTSSYEQYF. In DNA form, the CDR3 reads TGTGCCAGCAGTCCTCGGGAGGGGACGAGCTCCTACGAGCAGTACTTC.

The CDR3 protein is CASSLRGLDSYEQYF. The CDR3 coding sequence is TGTGCCAGCAGCCTCCGGGGTTTGGATTCCTACGAGCAGTACTTC. The chain employs TRBV7-9 and TRBJ2-7; weak D call: TRBD2 (5 bases). The CDR3 loop spans 15 amino acids. Germline V lookup: CDR1 SEHNR, CDR2 FQNEAQ (reference sequence). V lost 5 bases and J lost 1, with 15 bases in between.

The chain uses TRBV6-6 and TRBJ1-1; 12 bases fit TRBD1. Per the germline V gene, CDR1 is MNHNY and CDR2 is SVGAGI (reference sequence). The CDR3 runs 15 residues. V was pared by 8 bases and J by 0 bases, with 4 bases of the junction left unmatched. This chain's CDR3 is CASGGTGGMNTEAFF. CDR3 coding DNA: TGTGCCAGCGGGGGGACAGGGGGCATGAACACTGAAGCTTTCTTT.

This rearrangement joins TRBV7-3 to TRBJ2-1; D is tentatively TRBD1 or TRBD2 (5 bases each). Germline values: CDR1 SGHTA, CDR2 FQGTGA. The length of the CDR3 is 15 residues. V lost 5 bases, J lost 6 bases, and 17 bases lay in between. DNA of the CDR3: TGTGCCAGCAGCCAACAAGCGCTTGGGGGCAATGAGCAGTTCTTC. Translating it yields CASSQQALGGNEQFF.

The chain carries TRBV11-2 and TRBJ1-1; no clear D. This CDR3 has 10 residues. Trimming took 2 bases from V and 11 from J, leaving 6 bases between them. CDR1 and CDR2 from the germline V gene are SGHAT and FQNNGV. Here the CDR3 reads CASSLRTAFF. Here the CDR3 DNA reads TGTGCCAGCAGCTTAAGGACGGCTTTCTTT.

The chain employs TRBV7-9 and TRBJ1-2, with D uncertain. Trimming took 4 bases from V and 2 from J, leaving 8 bases between them. Germline V lookup: CDR1 SEHNR, CDR2 FQNEAQ (reference sequence). There are 13 residues in the CDR3. CDR3 bases: TGTGCCAGCAGCTCGGACCTGAACTATGGCTACACCTTC. Protein sequence: CASSSDLNYGYTF.

The V and J genes are TRBV7-3 and TRBJ2-6; D is ambiguous. The CDR3 covers 14 residues. Germline values: CDR1 SGHTA, CDR2 FQGTGA. Trimming removed 5 bases from V and 4 bases from J, with 9 bases in between. The CDR3 sequence: CASSPGSGANVLTF. The CDR3 nucleotides are TGTGCCAGCAGCCCCGGGTCGGGGGCCAACGTCCTGACTTTC.

The table lists this clone with a few counts. The CDR3 nucleotides are TGTGCCAGTAGTATGGCAGGACGCCGCTCCGAGCAGTACTTC. Translated, it gives CASSMAGRRSEQYF. The chain has TRBV19 and TRBJ2-7, with D unresolved. Germline CDR1 reads LNHDA; CDR2 reads SQIVND (reference sequence). This CDR3 has 14 residues. Trimming removed 3 bases from V and 6 bases from J, with 15 bases in between.

The V call is TRBV18, the J call TRBJ2-6; D unclear. The germline V and J ends were trimmed by 2 bases and 0 bases, with 14 bases remaining between them. The CDR3 loop spans 18 amino acids. Germline V CDR1 and CDR2: KGHSH, LQKENI. The DNA of the CDR3 is TGTGCCAGCTCACCAAGGGCTACAGACAACTCTGGGGCCAACGTCCTGACTTTC. Its translation: CASSPRATDNSGANVLTF.

Turning to this clone: At one end the junction does not follow the germline gene, possibly because of a read error. The rearrangement uses TRBV7-7 and TRBJ2-6, with D perhaps TRBD2 (5 bases). The CDR3 is 15 amino acids. Per the germline V gene, CDR1 is SSHAT and CDR2 is FNYEAQ (reference sequence). The CDR3, as DNA: TGTGCTAGCAGCTTCGGGGTCTCTGGGGCCAACGTCCTGACTTTC. Its protein is CASSFGVSGANVLTF.

DNA for the CDR3: TGTGCCAGCTCACTAAACTACAGGGAGAACACTGAAGCTTTCTTT. Translated: CASSLNYRENTEAFF. The chain uses TRBV18 and TRBJ1-1; D might be TRBD1 (6 bases). In germline, CDR1 is KGHSH, CDR2 LQKENI. CDR3 length: 15 amino acids. Trimming took 4 bases from V and 1 from J, leaving 13 bases between them.

The genes are TRBV6-4 and TRBJ2-1; D unclear. CDR1 and CDR2 (germline): MRHNA, SNTAGT. Between the trimmed V and J ends, which lost 0 bases and 0 bases, there was a span of 9 bases. The CDR3 spans 16 residues. The CDR3 bases are TGTGCCAGCAGTGACTCGGGGTGGAGCTCCTACAATGAGCAGTTCTTC. It encodes CASSDSGWSSYNEQFF.

This clone occurred many times. This rearrangement joins TRBV19 to TRBJ1-2, with D unresolved. CDR3 length: 13 residues. Per germline, CDR1 LNHDA and CDR2 SQIVND (reference sequence). The ends were cut back, 7 bases at V and 3 bases at J, with 12 bases in the middle. The CDR3 is CASTRGVDYGYTF. CDR3 nucleotides: TGTGCCAGTACGCGCGGGGTTGACTATGGCTACACCTTC.

V and J are TRBV7-9 and TRBJ1-6, with D perhaps matching TRBD1 (5 bases). In germline, CDR1 is SEHNR, CDR2 FQNEAQ (reference sequence). The V and J ends lost 5 bases and 9 bases respectively, with 14 bases between them. This CDR3 comprises 14 residues. The CDR3 loop reads CASSLPRVASPLHF. The CDR3 DNA follows: TGTGCCAGCAGCCTCCCCAGGGTCGCTTCACCCCTCCACTTT.

This rearrangement joins TRBV7-2 to TRBJ1-1; the match to TRBD1 covers 8 bases. The germline V gene has CDR1 SGHTA and CDR2 FQGNSA. V lost 3 bases to trimming and J lost 1 base; unmatched junction nucleotides: 1. The CDR3 is made up of 14 amino acids. This chain's CDR3 is CASSFDRGNTEAFF. The CDR3 region has the DNA TGTGCCAGCAGCTTTGACAGGGGGAACACTGAAGCTTTCTTT.

This chain joins TRBV5-1 and TRBJ2-7; 9 nucleotides line up with TRBD1. This CDR3 is built from 15 residues. The trim removed 3 bases at V and 4 bases at J, leaving 8 bases unmatched. Germline loops: CDR1 SGHRS, CDR2 YFSETQ. The CDR3: CASSSGTGIFYEQYF. CDR3 sequence (DNA): TGCGCCAGCAGCTCCGGGACAGGGATTTTTTACGAGCAGTACTTC.